This T cell receptor beta chain comes out of a study of T cell repertoires in cytomegalovirus infection. Regarding the study as a whole: Within the response measured ex vivo, HLA-C-restricted CMV-specific TCR beta clonotypes were dominant.

Comment on this clonotype: The antigen is unknown.

From the reads, TCRdb called clonotypes with MiXCR, one entry per CDR3 protein. Among just under 500,000 distinct CDR3 sequences, around 30% were seen once, and the ten largest hold 15% to 20%. Sequenced material: cultured PBMCs, taken from culture after CMV antigen stimulation. The clonotype originates from a human donor in good health (CMV status not recorded). Some clones in this sample may be carry-over from other donors' samples.

The CDR3 DNA reads TGTGCCAGCGCGGGACAGCGTCGCGAGCAGTACTTC. Residues: CASAGQRREQYF. The J gene is TRBJ2-7, the V gene TRBV28; the D gene is possibly TRBD1 (7 bases). V lost 8 bases, J lost 6 bases, and 14 bases lay in between. The CDR3 is 12 residues long. Per germline, CDR1 MDHEN and CDR2 SYDVKM.